This section outlines one T cell receptor beta chain sequence together with its context. This entry is derived from a study of blood T cell repertoires in COVID-19. In the study overall: Whether acute or convalescent, the COVID-19 samples came from the United States, Italy and Spain.

The table came from immunoSEQ multiplex PCR; TCRdb's copy has only in-frame clones and leaves some out. This sample yields 80,000 to 95,000 clones, of which approximately 87% are seen a single time; about a sixth belongs to the top ten. With 5 bases removed from V and 4 bases from J, the gap between germline ends came to 11 bases. CDR1 and CDR2 (germline): MNHEY, SVGEGT. The CDR3 consists of 14 residues. The sequenced sample consisted of peripheral blood. The TCR sequence derives from a human donor in a cohort sampled during active COVID-19. The genes are TRBV6-2 or TRBV6-3 and TRBJ2-2; D gene unclear. CDR3 residues: CASSAFHATGELFF. DNA for the CDR3: TGTGCCAGCAGTGCGTTTCATGCCACCGGGGAGCTGTTTTTT.